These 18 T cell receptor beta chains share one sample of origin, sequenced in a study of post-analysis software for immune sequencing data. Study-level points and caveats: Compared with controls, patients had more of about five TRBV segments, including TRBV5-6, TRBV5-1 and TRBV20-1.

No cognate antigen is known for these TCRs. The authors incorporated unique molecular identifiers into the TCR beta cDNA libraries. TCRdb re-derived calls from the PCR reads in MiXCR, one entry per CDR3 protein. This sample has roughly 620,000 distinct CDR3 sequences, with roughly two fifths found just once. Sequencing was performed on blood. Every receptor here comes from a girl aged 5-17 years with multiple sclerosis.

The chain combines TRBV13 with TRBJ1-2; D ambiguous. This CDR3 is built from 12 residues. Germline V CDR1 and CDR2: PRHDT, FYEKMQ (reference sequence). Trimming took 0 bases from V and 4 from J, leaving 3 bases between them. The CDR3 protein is CASSLGFYGYTF. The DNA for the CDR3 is TGTGCCAGCAGCTTAGGATTCTATGGCTACACCTTC. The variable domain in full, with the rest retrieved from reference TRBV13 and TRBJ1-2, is AAGVIQSPRHLIKEKRETATLKCYPIPRHDTVYWYQQGPGQDPQFLISFYEKMQSDKGSIPDRFSAQQFSDYHSELNMSSLELGDSALYFCASSLGFYGYTFGSGTRLTVV.

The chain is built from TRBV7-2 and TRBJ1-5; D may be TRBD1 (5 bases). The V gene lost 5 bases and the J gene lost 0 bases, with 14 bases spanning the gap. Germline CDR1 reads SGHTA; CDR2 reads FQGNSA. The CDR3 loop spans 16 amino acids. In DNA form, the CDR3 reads TGTGCCAGCAGCCCGGGGGAAGGCTATAGCAATCAGCCCCAGCATTTT. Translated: CASSPGEGYSNQPQHF.

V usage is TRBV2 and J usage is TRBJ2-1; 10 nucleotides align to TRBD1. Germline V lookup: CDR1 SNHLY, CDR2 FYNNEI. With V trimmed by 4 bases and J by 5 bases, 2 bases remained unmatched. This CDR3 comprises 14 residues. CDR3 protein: CASSGTGGHNEQFF. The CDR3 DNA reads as TGTGCCAGCAGTGGGACAGGGGGGCACAATGAGCAGTTCTTC.

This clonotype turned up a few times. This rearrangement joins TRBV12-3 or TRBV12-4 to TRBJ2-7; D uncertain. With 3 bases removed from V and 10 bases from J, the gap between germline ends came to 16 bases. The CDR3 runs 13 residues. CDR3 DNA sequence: TGTGCCAGCAGTTTTGTGCAGGCGGAAACCCAGTACTTC. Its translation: CASSFVQAETQYF.

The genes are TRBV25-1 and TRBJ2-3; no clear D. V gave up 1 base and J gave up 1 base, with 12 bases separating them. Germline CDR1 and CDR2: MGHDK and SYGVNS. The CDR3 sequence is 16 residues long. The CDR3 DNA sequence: TGTGCCAGCAGTGAATCAAAGGTTTTCGGCACAGATACGCAGTATTTT. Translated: CASSESKVFGTDTQYF.

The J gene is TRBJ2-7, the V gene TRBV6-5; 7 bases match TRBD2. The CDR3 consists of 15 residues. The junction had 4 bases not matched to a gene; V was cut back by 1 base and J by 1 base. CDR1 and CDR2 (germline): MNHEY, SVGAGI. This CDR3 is CASSYWASGSYEQYF. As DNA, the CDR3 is TGTGCCAGCAGTTACTGGGCTAGCGGTTCCTACGAGCAGTACTTC.

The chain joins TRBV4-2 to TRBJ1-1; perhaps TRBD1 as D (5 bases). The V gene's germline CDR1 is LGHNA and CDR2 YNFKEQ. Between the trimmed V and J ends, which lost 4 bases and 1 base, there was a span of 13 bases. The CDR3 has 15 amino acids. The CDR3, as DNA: TGTGCCAGCAGCCCAAACCCGGACAAGAACACTGAAGCTTTCTTT. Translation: CASSPNPDKNTEAFF.

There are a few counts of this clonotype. In DNA form, the CDR3 reads TGTGCCAGCAGCTTGGTCCAGGCAACTTATGGCTACACCTTC. This encodes CASSLVQATYGYTF. The chain recombines TRBV5-4 with TRBJ1-2, with D unresolved. V was pared by 0 bases and J by 5 bases, with 11 bases between. This CDR3 has 14 residues. Germline CDR1 SGHNT, CDR2 YYREEE (reference sequence).

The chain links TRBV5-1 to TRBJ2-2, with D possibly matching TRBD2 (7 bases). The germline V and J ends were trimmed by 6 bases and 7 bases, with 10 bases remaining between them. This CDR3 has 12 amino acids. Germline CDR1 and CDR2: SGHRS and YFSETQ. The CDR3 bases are TGCGCCAGCACGGGGGGCGTCGGGGAGCTGTTTTTT. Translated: CASTGGVGELFF. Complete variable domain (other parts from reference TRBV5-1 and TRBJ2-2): KAGVTQTPRYLIKTRGQQVTLSCSPISGHRSVSWYQQTPGQGLQFLFEYFSETQRNKGNFPGRFSGRQFSNSRSEMNVSTLELGDSALYLCASTGGVGELFFGEGSRLTVL.

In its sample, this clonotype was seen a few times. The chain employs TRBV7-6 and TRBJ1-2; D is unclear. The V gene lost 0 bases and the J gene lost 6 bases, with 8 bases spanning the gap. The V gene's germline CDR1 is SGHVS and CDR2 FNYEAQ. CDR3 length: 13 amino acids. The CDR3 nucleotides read TGTGCCAGCAGCTTAGCAGGGCTCAATGGCTACACCTTC. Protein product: CASSLAGLNGYTF.

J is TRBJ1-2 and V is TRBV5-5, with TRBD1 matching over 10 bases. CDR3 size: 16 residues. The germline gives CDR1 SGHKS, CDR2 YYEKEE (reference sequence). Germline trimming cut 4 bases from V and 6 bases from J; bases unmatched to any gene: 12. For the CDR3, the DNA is TGTGCCAGCAGCCTAGGACAGGGGGTTTTTTCCAATGGCTACACCTTC. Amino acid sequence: CASSLGQGVFSNGYTF.

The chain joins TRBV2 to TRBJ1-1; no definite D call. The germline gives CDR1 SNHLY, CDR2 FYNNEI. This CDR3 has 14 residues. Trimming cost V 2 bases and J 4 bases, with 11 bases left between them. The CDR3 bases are TGTGCCAGCAGTGAACCCAGAGATGGCACTGAAGCTTTCTTT. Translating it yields CASSEPRDGTEAFF.

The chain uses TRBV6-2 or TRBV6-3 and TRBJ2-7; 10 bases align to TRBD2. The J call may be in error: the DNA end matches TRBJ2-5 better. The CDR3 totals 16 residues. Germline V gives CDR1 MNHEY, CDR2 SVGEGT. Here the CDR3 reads CASSLTASGSPKTQYF. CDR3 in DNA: TGTGCCAGCAGCCTGACCGCTAGCGGGAGTCCGAAGACCCAGTACTTC.

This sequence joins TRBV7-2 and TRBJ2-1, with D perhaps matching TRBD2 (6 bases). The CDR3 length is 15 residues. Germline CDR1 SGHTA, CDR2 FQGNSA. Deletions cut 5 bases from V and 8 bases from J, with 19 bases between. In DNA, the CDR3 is TGTGCCAGCAGCCCCCGTCGCGGGGCGCGAGATGAGCAGTTCTTC. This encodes CASSPRRGARDEQFF.

Here the CDR3 reads CASRRSTGSPLHF. CDR3 coding DNA: TGTGCCAGCAGACGTTCGACTGGTTCCCCCCTCCACTTT. This chain joins TRBV7-6 and TRBJ1-6; D uncertain. The CDR3 is 13 amino acids. Germline V gene sequence: CDR1 SGHVS, CDR2 FNYEAQ. Trimming pared 6 bases from V and 13 bases from J, leaving 16 bases between.

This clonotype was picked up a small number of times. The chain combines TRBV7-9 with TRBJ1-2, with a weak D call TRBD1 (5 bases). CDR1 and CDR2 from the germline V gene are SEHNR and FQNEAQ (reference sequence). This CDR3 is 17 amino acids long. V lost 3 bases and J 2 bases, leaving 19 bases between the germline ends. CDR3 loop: CASSLGRSWQLNYGYTF. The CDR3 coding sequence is TGTGCCAGCAGCTTGGGACGTTCTTGGCAGTTAAACTATGGCTACACCTTC.

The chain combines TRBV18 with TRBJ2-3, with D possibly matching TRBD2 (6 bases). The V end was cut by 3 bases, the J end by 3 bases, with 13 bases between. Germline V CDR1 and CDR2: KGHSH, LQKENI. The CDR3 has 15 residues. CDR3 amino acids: CASSPAGLGTDTQYF. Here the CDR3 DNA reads TGTGCCAGCTCACCTGCGGGACTGGGTACAGATACGCAGTATTTT.

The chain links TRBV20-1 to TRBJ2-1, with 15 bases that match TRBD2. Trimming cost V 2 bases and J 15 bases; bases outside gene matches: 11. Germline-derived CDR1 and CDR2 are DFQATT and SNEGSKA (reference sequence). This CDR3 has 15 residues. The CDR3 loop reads CSARSGLAGGRVPFF. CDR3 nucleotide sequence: TGCAGTGCTAGATCCGGACTAGCGGGGGGGCGGGTCCCGTTCTTC.